Listed below are T cell receptor beta chains from one sample, sequenced in a study of blood T cell repertoires in COVID-19. Profiling relied on immunoSEQ multiplex PCR, and the TCRdb table lists in-frame clones only, not all of them. This table holds under 300,000 clones, less than 90% found once. The sample was PBMCs or T cells enriched from blood (not recorded which). These receptors all come from a woman between 45 and 65 years old who had recovered from COVID-19. CDR3s include the opening cysteine and the closing phenylalanine or tryptophan. The D gene is left open where the match is weak. For some rows the clone size is stated as once, few or many, or as a class when expanded; others skip it.

len: 14
v_gene: TRBV7-2
abundance: NA
d_gene: TRBD2
j_gene: TRBJ2-5
CDR3nt: TGTGCCAGCAGGGACAAAAGCGGGGGAGAGACCCAGTACTTC
CDR3aa: CASRDKSGGETQYF

len: 16
v_gene: TRBV4-2
abundance: NA
d_gene: TRBD2
j_gene: TRBJ2-1
CDR3nt: TGTGCCAGCAGCCAAGATCAGGGACTAGCGGGAAATGAGCAGTTCTTC
CDR3aa: CASSQDQGLAGNEQFF

len: 14
v_gene: TRBV7-2
abundance: NA
d_gene: TRBD1
j_gene: TRBJ1-4
CDR3nt: TGTGCCAGCAGCTTAGAACAGGGGAATGAAAAACTGTTTTTT
CDR3aa: CASSLEQGNEKLFF

len: 16
v_gene: TRBV7-9
abundance: NA
d_gene: TRBD2
j_gene: TRBJ2-5
CDR3nt: TGTGCCAGCAGTCGACGGACTAGCGGGAGAGAAGAGACCCAGTACTTC
CDR3aa: CASSRRTSGREETQYF

len: 14
v_gene: TRBV6-5
abundance: NA
d_gene: NA
j_gene: TRBJ2-1
CDR3nt: TGTGCCAGCAGCACAGGGAGCTCCTACAATGAGCAGTTCTTC
CDR3aa: CASSTGSSYNEQFF

len: 14
v_gene: TRBV19
abundance: few
d_gene: NA
j_gene: TRBJ1-5
CDR3nt: TGTGCCAGTACCGCGACAGGCCGCAATCAGCCCCAGCATTTT
CDR3aa: CASTATGRNQPQHF

len: 18
v_gene: TRBV4-2
abundance: NA
d_gene: TRBD1
j_gene: TRBJ2-6
CDR3nt: TGTGCCAGCAGCCAGACGGGACAGGGGGCAGTTGGGGCCAACGTCCTGACTTTC
CDR3aa: CASSQTGQGAVGANVLTF

len: 16
v_gene: TRBV4-2
abundance: NA
d_gene: TRBD2
j_gene: TRBJ2-2
CDR3nt: TGTGCCAGTGGGCGTAATCTAGCGGGAGGGACCGGGGAGCTGTTTTTT
CDR3aa: CASGRNLAGGTGELFF

len: 14
v_gene: TRBV30
abundance: NA
d_gene: TRBD1
j_gene: TRBJ1-4
CDR3nt: TGTGCCTGGAGGAGGACAGGGGGAAGTGAAAAACTGTTTTTT
CDR3aa: CAWRRTGGSEKLFF

len: 17
v_gene: TRBV7-3
abundance: NA
d_gene: TRBD2
j_gene: TRBJ2-1
CDR3nt: TGTGCCAGCAGCTTAGCTAGCGGGAGAGGAGGGGCCAATGAGCAGTTCTTC
CDR3aa: CASSLASGRGGANEQFF

len: 16
v_gene: TRBV11-1
abundance: NA
d_gene: TRBD2
j_gene: TRBJ2-1
CDR3nt: TGTGCCAGCAGTCAAGGTCTAGCGGGACCCTACAATGAGCAGTTCTTC
CDR3aa: CASSQGLAGPYNEQFF

len: 16
v_gene: TRBV7-2
abundance: NA
d_gene: TRBD2
j_gene: TRBJ2-1
CDR3nt: TGTGCCAGCAGCCGCCGGACTAGCGGGAGTTACAATGAGCAGTTCTTC
CDR3aa: CASSRRTSGSYNEQFF

len: 18
v_gene: TRBV7-9
abundance: NA
d_gene: NA
j_gene: TRBJ2-1
CDR3nt: TGTGCCAGCAGCGCGCAGGGTTTGGGCGGACCCGCGATCGGTGAGCAGTTCTTC
CDR3aa: CASSAQGLGGPAIGEQFF

len: 12
v_gene: TRBV28
abundance: few
d_gene: TRBD1
j_gene: TRBJ2-7
CDR3nt: TGTGCCAGCAGTTCAGGGACAGTGCGGCAGTACTTC
CDR3aa: CASSSGTVRQYF

len: 15
v_gene: TRBV28
abundance: once
d_gene: NA
j_gene: TRBJ2-3
CDR3nt: TGTGCCAGCATACAAAAGGGGTTTGCCACAGATACGCAGTATTTT
CDR3aa: CASIQKGFATDTQYF

len: 17
v_gene: TRBV7-9
abundance: NA
d_gene: NA
j_gene: TRBJ1-6
CDR3nt: TGTGCCAGCAGCCCTCGGGGGACGTGGGAAGCCTATTCACCCCTCCACTTT
CDR3aa: CASSPRGTWEAYSPLHF

len: 15
v_gene: TRBV7-2
abundance: few
d_gene: TRBD2
j_gene: TRBJ2-1
CDR3nt: TGTGCCAGCAGCACCGGGGGGACTAGCGGGCCAACTCAGTTCTTC
CDR3aa: CASSTGGTSGPTQFF

len: 14
v_gene: TRBV4-2
abundance: NA
d_gene: NA
j_gene: TRBJ2-2
CDR3nt: TGTGCCAGCAGCCAAGATCCCAACGGCGGGGAGCTGTTTTTT
CDR3aa: CASSQDPNGGELFF

len: 14
v_gene: TRBV6-5
abundance: NA
d_gene: TRBD1
j_gene: TRBJ2-7
CDR3nt: TGTGCCAGCAGGAAGACAGGGGGCGGAAACGAGCAGTACTTC
CDR3aa: CASRKTGGGNEQYF

len: 16
v_gene: TRBV7-9
abundance: NA
d_gene: NA
j_gene: TRBJ1-3
CDR3nt: TGTGCCAGCAGTCGCCGGGACTCCATGCCTCGAAACACCATATATTTT
CDR3aa: CASSRRDSMPRNTIYF

len: 14
v_gene: TRBV19
abundance: NA
d_gene: TRBD2
j_gene: TRBJ2-2
CDR3nt: TGTGCCAGTAGTATAAGCGGGAGTTCCGGGGAGCTGTTTTTT
CDR3aa: CASSISGSSGELFF

len: 14
v_gene: TRBV7-3
abundance: NA
d_gene: TRBD2
j_gene: TRBJ2-3
CDR3nt: TGTGCCAGCAGCTTCGGGAGGGCCCCAGATACGCAGTATTTT
CDR3aa: CASSFGRAPDTQYF

len: 16
v_gene: TRBV25-1
abundance: NA
d_gene: NA
j_gene: TRBJ1-3
CDR3nt: TGTGCCAGCAGTGAACCCCAGGGCCGGTCTGGAAACACCATATATTTT
CDR3aa: CASSEPQGRSGNTIYF

len: 16
v_gene: TRBV9
abundance: NA
d_gene: TRBD2
j_gene: TRBJ2-3
CDR3nt: TGTGCCAGCAGCGTGGCTAGCGGGAGGGCCCCATATACGCAGTATTTT
CDR3aa: CASSVASGRAPYTQYF

len: 18
v_gene: TRBV28
abundance: NA
d_gene: NA
j_gene: TRBJ2-7
CDR3nt: TGTGCCAGCAGTCTTCACACCATCTCAGGGTCCACCTCCTACGAGCAGTACTTC
CDR3aa: CASSLHTISGSTSYEQYF

len: 14
v_gene: TRBV9
abundance: NA
d_gene: NA
j_gene: TRBJ1-1
CDR3nt: TGTGCCAGCAGCGTAGCGGGTCTGAACACTGAAGCTTTCTTT
CDR3aa: CASSVAGLNTEAFF

len: 14
v_gene: TRBV6-5
abundance: NA
d_gene: TRBD1
j_gene: TRBJ1-4
CDR3nt: TGTGCCAGCACGGATTGGACAGGGTACGGAAAACTGTTTTTT
CDR3aa: CASTDWTGYGKLFF

len: 14
v_gene: TRBV18
abundance: few
d_gene: NA
j_gene: TRBJ1-6
CDR3nt: TGTGCCAGCTCCCAGGACAGAAAAAATTCACCCCTCCACTTT
CDR3aa: CASSQDRKNSPLHF

len: 13
v_gene: TRBV5-4
abundance: NA
d_gene: NA
j_gene: TRBJ1-2
CDR3nt: TGTGCCAGCAGCCTACAGACGAACTATGGCTACACCTTC
CDR3aa: CASSLQTNYGYTF

len: 15
v_gene: TRBV6-2/TRBV6-3
abundance: once
d_gene: TRBD1
j_gene: TRBJ2-7
CDR3nt: TGTGCCAGCAGCACCCCGGCCCGACAGGGGGGCGAGCAGTACTTC
CDR3aa: CASSTPARQGGEQYF

len: 14
v_gene: TRBV7-9
abundance: once
d_gene: NA
j_gene: TRBJ2-7
CDR3nt: TGTGCCAGCAGCTTAGTAGGGGACTCCTACGAGCAGTACTTC
CDR3aa: CASSLVGDSYEQYF